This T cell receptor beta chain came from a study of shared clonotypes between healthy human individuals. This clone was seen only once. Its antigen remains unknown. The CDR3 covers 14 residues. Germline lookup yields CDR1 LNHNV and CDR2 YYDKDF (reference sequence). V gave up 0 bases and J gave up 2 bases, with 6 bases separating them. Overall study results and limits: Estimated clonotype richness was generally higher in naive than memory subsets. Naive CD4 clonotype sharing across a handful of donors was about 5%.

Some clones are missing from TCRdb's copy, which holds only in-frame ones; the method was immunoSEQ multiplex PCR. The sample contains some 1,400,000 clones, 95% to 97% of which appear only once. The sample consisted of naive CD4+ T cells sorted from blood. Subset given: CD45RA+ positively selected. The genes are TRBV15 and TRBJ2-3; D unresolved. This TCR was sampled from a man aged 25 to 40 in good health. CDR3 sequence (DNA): TGTGCCACCAGCAGAGATGAGACCACAGATACGCAGTATTTT. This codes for CATSRDETTDTQYF.